This T cell receptor beta chain was captured by sequencing in a study of cytotoxic CD8 clonotypes in ibrutinib-treated CLL. Study information: Specimens for response were gathered following a median around a year of therapy, spanning 6 to 36. Average yields of around 230,000 productive templates and 80,000 to 95,000 productive rearrangements characterized the samples.

J gave up 5 bases and V 0 bases, and 7 bases lay outside the gene matches. Germline CDR1 reads MNHEY; CDR2 reads SMNVEV (reference sequence). The CDR3 runs 16 residues. The intended depth for sequencing was 1 in 200,000 to 1 in 1 million T cells. TCRdb keeps only in-frame clones here, not all; method: immunoSEQ multiplex PCR. The repertoire holds approximately 16,000 clones, with about 60% as singletons. This chain joins TRBV27 and TRBJ2-1; 7 bases align to TRBD1. This material consisted of PBMCs, taken before ibrutinib treatment. The sequence was collected from a human donor with chronic lymphocytic leukemia. CDR3 residues: CASSLSSGTVNNEQFF. CDR3 nucleotides: TGTGCCAGCAGTTTATCGTCCGGGACAGTGAACAATGAGCAGTTCTTC.